Below, 29 T cell receptor beta chains from the same sample are listed, as sequenced in a study of cytomegalovirus exposure and HLA in healthy donors. Sequencing was performed with immunoSEQ multiplex PCR; in TCRdb, only in-frame clones are kept and a portion is missing. The data show 85,000 to 95,000 clones, with around 96% seen just once and roughly 0.8% held by the top ten. What was sequenced was PBMCs. The receptor source for this set is a man aged 18 to 29 in good health and CMV-seronegative.

The chain employs TRBV7-3 and TRBJ1-1; no clear D gene. The germline V gene encodes CDR1 SGHTA and CDR2 FQGTGA. This CDR3 region has 14 residues. Trimming took off 4 bases at V and 1 base at J, with 10 bases between the two ends. CDR3 loop: CASSSGFGNTEAFF. For the CDR3, the DNA is TGTGCCAGCAGCTCCGGTTTCGGGAACACTGAAGCTTTCTTT.

The chain joins TRBV29-1 to TRBJ2-1, with 9 bases that match TRBD2. CDR3 size: 13 residues. CDR1 is SQVTM and CDR2 is ANQGSEA in the germline V gene. Trimming removed 7 bases from V and 2 bases from J; junction bases left unmatched: 3. The CDR3 protein is CSGSGGPYNEQFF. The CDR3 coding sequence is TGCAGCGGTAGCGGGGGCCCCTACAATGAGCAGTTCTTC.

The chain recombines TRBV27 with TRBJ2-7; tentative D call: TRBD2 (6 bases). This CDR3 has 14 amino acids. Trimming stripped 2 bases from V and 4 bases from J, with 12 bases between. Germline CDR1 MNHEY, CDR2 SMNVEV (reference sequence). CDR3 nucleotides: TGTGCCAGCAGTTTAATAGGACGGGGGTACGAGCAGTACTTC. Its protein is CASSLIGRGYEQYF.

This clone was detected only once. The chain carries TRBV27 and TRBJ2-2, with D uncertain. Germline loops: CDR1 MNHEY, CDR2 SMNVEV (reference sequence). The ends were cut back, 2 bases at V and 5 bases at J, with 9 bases in the middle. This CDR3 is 14 amino acids long. The CDR3 DNA sequence: TGTGCCAGCAGTTTACGGTTTCCGACCGGGGAGCTGTTTTTT. Translated, it gives CASSLRFPTGELFF.

The chain is built from TRBV5-4 and TRBJ2-5; 15 bases fit TRBD2. V shed 2 bases and J 5 bases; nucleotides not matched to a gene: 10. The CDR3 is 18 amino acids. Germline-derived CDR1 and CDR2 are SGHNT and YYREEE (reference sequence). CDR3 amino acids: CASSFYGLAGGPGETQYF. In nucleotides, the CDR3 is TGTGCCAGCAGCTTTTATGGACTAGCGGGAGGGCCGGGGGAGACCCAGTACTTC.

The rearrangement uses TRBV9 and TRBJ2-4, with a weak D call TRBD2 (5 bases). The germline V gene has CDR1 SGDLS and CDR2 YYNGEE. This CDR3 spans 13 amino acids. Trimming stripped 2 bases from V and 5 bases from J, with 8 bases between. The CDR3 reads CASSVSGENIQYF. As DNA, the CDR3 is TGTGCCAGCAGCGTCTCCGGGGAAAACATTCAGTACTTC.

This clone was found once. The CDR3: CSVKTLQTGELFF. CDR3 sequence (DNA): TGCAGCGTGAAGACCCTACAGACCGGGGAGCTGTTTTTT. The chain links TRBV29-1 to TRBJ2-2; D not certain. CDR3 length equals 13 residues. Trimming left V 6 bases short and J 5 bases short, with 13 bases between. CDR1 and CDR2 from the germline V gene are SQVTM and ANQGSEA.

The V gene is TRBV27, the J gene TRBJ2-7, with a weak D call TRBD1 (6 bases). V lost 6 bases, J lost 6 bases, and 15 bases lay in between. The CDR3 consists of 13 residues. CDR1 MNHEY and CDR2 SMNVEV come from the germline V gene (reference sequence). CDR3 loop: CASRRTQGSEQYV. CDR3 DNA: TGTGCCAGCAGACGAACTCAGGGGTCCGAGCAGTACGTC.

The chain joins TRBV9 to TRBJ2-7, with TRBD2 matching 11 bases. This CDR3 is built from 15 residues. In germline, CDR1 is SGDLS, CDR2 YYNGEE. V dropped 3 bases and J dropped 6; count of bases not matched to a gene: 8. CDR3 DNA: TGTGCCAGCAGCGGAGATAGCGGGAGGGACTCCGAGCAGTACTTC. It is translated as CASSGDSGRDSEQYF.

This clone came up once. The chain has TRBV29-1 and TRBJ2-1, with TRBD2 matching 12 bases. The CDR3 sequence is 14 residues long. Looked up from germline, CDR1 is SQVTM and CDR2 is ANQGSEA. V gave up 6 bases and J gave up 7 bases; unmatched junction bases: 7. CDR3 DNA sequence: TGCAGCGTAAGACGACTAGCGGGAGAGAATGAGCAGTTCTTC. This codes for CSVRRLAGENEQFF.

J is TRBJ1-4 and V is TRBV30; D perhaps matches TRBD1 (5 bases). CDR1 GTSNPN and CDR2 SVGIG come from the germline V gene (reference sequence). The CDR3 is 14 residues long. V dropped 4 bases and J dropped 4 bases, with 13 bases sitting between them. The DNA of the CDR3 is TGTGCCTGGATTCCTGACAGATATAATGAAAAACTGTTTTTT. As protein: CAWIPDRYNEKLFF. Looking up the rest from reference TRBV30 and TRBJ1-4 gives the full variable domain: SQTIHQWPATLVQPVGSPLSLECTVEGTSNPNLYWYRQAAGRGLQLLFYSVGIGQISSEVPQNLSASRPQDRQFILSSKKLLLSDSGFYLCAWIPDRYNEKLFFGSGTQLSVL.

The rearrangement joins TRBV19 to TRBJ2-1; 14 nucleotides line up with TRBD2. The V gene's germline CDR1 is LNHDA and CDR2 SQIVND (reference sequence). The V and J ends lost 6 bases and 14 bases, in that order; junction bases with no gene match: 18. The CDR3 spans 17 residues. The DNA of the CDR3 is TGTGCCAGTAGCAACCCTAGACTAGCGGGAGGGCCTTGGGGTAAGTTCTTC. Translation gives CASSNPRLAGGPWGKFF.

CDR3 region: CASSLAAGEQFF. CDR3 coding DNA: TGCGCCAGCAGCTTGGCTGCAGGGGAGCAGTTCTTC. J is TRBJ2-1 and V is TRBV5-1; weak D call: TRBD1 (5 bases). This CDR3 has 12 residues. Germline V gives CDR1 SGHRS, CDR2 YFSETQ. The V gene lost 0 bases and the J gene lost 10 bases, with 8 bases spanning the gap.

CDR3 region: CASSTHGGGSQYEQYV. The DNA for the CDR3 is TGTGCCAGCAGTACCCATGGAGGCGGGTCCCAATACGAGCAGTACGTC. The chain employs TRBV6-6 and TRBJ2-7; D is possibly TRBD2 (5 bases). There are 16 residues in the CDR3. CDR1 and CDR2 from the germline V gene are MNHNY and SVGAGI (reference sequence). The V end lost 5 bases, the J end lost 4 bases, and 21 bases lay between the germline ends.

This clone occurred once. The chain uses TRBV10-3 and TRBJ2-3; tentatively, D is TRBD2 (5 bases). Looked up from germline, CDR1 is ENHRY and CDR2 is SYGVKD. The ends were cut back, 3 bases at V and 3 bases at J, with 7 bases in the middle. The CDR3 consists of 13 residues. CDR3 nucleotide sequence: TGTGCCATCAGTGATAGCGAAACAGATACGCAGTATTTT. Translated: CAISDSETDTQYF.

This chain joins TRBV11-1 and TRBJ2-7; 8 bases match TRBD2. After removal of 5 bases from V and 7 bases from J, the junction contained 10 bases not matched to a gene. The CDR3 extends over 14 amino acids. The germline V gene has CDR1 SGHAT and CDR2 FQDESV (reference sequence). The CDR3 DNA is TGTGCCAGCAGCATCTATAGCGGGGAAGGGGAGCAGTACTTC. Translated: CASSIYSGEGEQYF.

The V and J genes are TRBV2 and TRBJ2-1, with a possible D match to TRBD2 (7 bases). Germline-derived CDR1 and CDR2 are SNHLY and FYNNEI. Between the trimmed V and J ends, which lost 5 bases and 10 bases, there was a span of 18 bases. The CDR3 covers 14 residues. The DNA of the CDR3 is TGTGCCAGCAGTTACCCCCGAGGGGGGGGCGAGCAGTTCTTC. Amino acid sequence: CASSYPRGGGEQFF. The variable domain in full, with the rest retrieved from reference TRBV2 and TRBJ2-1, is EPEVTQTPSHQVTQMGQEVILRCVPISNHLYFYWYRQILGQKVEFLVSFYNNEISEKSEIFDDQFSVERPDGSNFTLKIRSTKLEDSAMYFCASSYPRGGGEQFFGPGTRLTVL.

The gene calls are TRBV30 and TRBJ2-1; maybe TRBD2 (6 bases). CDR1 GTSNPN and CDR2 SVGIG come from the germline V gene (reference sequence). The CDR3 is made up of 12 amino acids. The V gene lost 4 bases and the J gene lost 4 bases, with 8 bases spanning the gap. The CDR3 nucleotides are TGTGCCTGGAAGGGACTTTACAATGAGCAGTTCTTC. Protein product: CAWKGLYNEQFF.

The chain couples TRBV28 to TRBJ1-2; D is ambiguous. This CDR3 spans 15 amino acids. Germline V gene sequence: CDR1 MDHEN, CDR2 SYDVKM. V lost 3 bases and J 0 bases, leaving 11 bases between the germline ends. Written as DNA, the CDR3 is TGTGCCAGCAGTTTTTGGAGGACCACTAACTATGGCTACACCTTC. As protein: CASSFWRTTNYGYTF.

In this sample, this clone turned up once. The chain recombines TRBV9 with TRBJ2-1, with D uncertain. Trimming removed 4 bases at V and 5 bases at J, with 10 bases between. Germline V gene sequence: CDR1 SGDLS, CDR2 YYNGEE. The CDR3 runs 13 residues. CDR3 in DNA: TGTGCCAGCAGCCCACCCGCGGACAATGAGCAGTTCTTC. Translation: CASSPPADNEQFF.

This clone came up once. The J gene is TRBJ2-2, the V gene TRBV5-4, with D perhaps matching TRBD2 (5 bases). There are 14 residues in the CDR3. The germline gives CDR1 SGHNT, CDR2 YYREEE (reference sequence). Trimming left V 4 bases short and J 5 bases short, with 12 bases between. As DNA, the CDR3 is TGTGCCAGCAGCGGAGGACGGCCAACCGGGGAGCTGTTTTTT. Amino acid sequence: CASSGGRPTGELFF.

V usage is TRBV6-1 and J usage is TRBJ1-5; 8 bases match TRBD1. The germline V gene encodes CDR1 MNHNS and CDR2 SASEGT. The CDR3 has 14 residues. The V and J ends lost 7 bases and 2 bases, in that order; junction bases with no gene match: 4. CDR3 coding DNA: TGTGCCAGCACAGGGGGCGTTGGCAATCAGCCCCAGCATTTT. This encodes CASTGGVGNQPQHF.

The V and J genes are TRBV6-5 and TRBJ2-3, with a possible D match to TRBD2 (6 bases). V gave up 4 bases and J gave up 8 bases, with 16 bases separating them. Germline V gene sequence: CDR1 MNHEY, CDR2 SVGAGI. The CDR3 covers 14 residues. CDR3 protein: CASSSGRDPGTQYF. As DNA, the CDR3 is TGTGCCAGCAGTTCCGGGCGGGACCCGGGTACGCAGTATTTT.

V usage is TRBV5-4 and J usage is TRBJ2-7; 11 bases agree with TRBD1. Germline CDR1 and CDR2: SGHNT and YYREEE (reference sequence). The V and J ends lost 4 bases and 7 bases, in that order; junction bases with no gene match: 7. This CDR3 contains 14 residues. In DNA, the CDR3 is TGTGCCAGCAGCCCGGGACAGGGGGAGAGGGAGCAGTACTTC. Translated, it gives CASSPGQGEREQYF.

The gene calls are TRBV7-9 and TRBJ1-1; no definite D call. V lost 4 bases and J lost 0, with 12 bases in between. The CDR3 spans 15 residues. Germline loops: CDR1 SEHNR, CDR2 FQNEAQ (reference sequence). This CDR3 is CASSSTVNMNTEAFF. In nucleotides, the CDR3 is TGTGCCAGCAGCTCCACAGTAAATATGAACACTGAAGCTTTCTTT.

The rearrangement uses TRBV19 and TRBJ2-7; 10 bases are shared with TRBD1. The germline CDR1 and CDR2 sequences are LNHDA and SQIVND (reference sequence). V lost 5 bases to trimming and J lost 4 bases; unmatched junction nucleotides: 8. CDR3 length equals 15 residues. CDR3 region: CASSARQGAKYEQYF. Here the CDR3 DNA reads TGTGCCAGTAGTGCGAGACAGGGGGCGAAATACGAGCAGTACTTC.

Regarding this clone: The junction and the germline gene differ at one end; a read error may be behind it. V usage is TRBV6-5 and J usage is TRBJ1-1, with D possibly TRBD1 on 5 matching bases. CDR1 and CDR2 from the germline V gene are MNHEY and SVGAGI. The CDR3 totals 14 residues. The CDR3 DNA reads as TGTGCCAGCAGTTACGGTGGGGGGAACACTGAAGCCTTCTTT. It is translated as CASSYGGGNTEAFF.

The rearrangement links TRBV30 to TRBJ2-1, with no clear D. This CDR3 region has 11 residues. The V gene lost 0 bases and the J gene lost 6 bases, with 3 bases spanning the gap. Per the germline V gene, CDR1 is GTSNPN and CDR2 is SVGIG (reference sequence). The CDR3 DNA reads as TGTGCCTGGAGTGTACTCAATGAGCAGTTCTTC. Translated: CAWSVLNEQFF.

This chain uses TRBV30 with TRBJ1-4, with D maybe TRBD1 (5 bases). The germline gives CDR1 GTSNPN, CDR2 SVGIG (reference sequence). CDR3 length: 16 amino acids. Trimming took off 0 bases at V and 6 bases at J, with 17 bases between the two ends. CDR3 sequence: CAWSVNGGTVYEKLFF. CDR3 DNA sequence: TGTGCCTGGAGTGTAAACGGGGGTACGGTTTATGAAAAACTGTTTTTT.